This section outlines one TCR beta chain sequence together with its context. CDR1 and CDR2 from the germline V gene are SGHAT and FQNNGV. The ends were cut back, 3 bases at V and 5 bases at J, with 11 bases in the middle. CDR3 length equals 13 residues. Source study methods: By means of reference gene primer amplification, nucleated cell counts were estimated. This table comes from immunoSEQ multiplex PCR, and its TCRdb copy is limited to in-frame clones, with some not included. V and J calls and clone size are those listed in that table; D and trimming were worked out from the DNA. The sample holds about 70,000 clones, around 76% seen once. These data are taken from a study of blood T cell repertoires in COVID-19.

The TCR originated in an elderly woman with active or convalescent COVID-19. Sequencing was performed on peripheral blood. V usage is TRBV11-2 and J usage is TRBJ2-7, with D unclear. CDR3: CASSLNSGDEQYF. In DNA form, the CDR3 reads TGTGCCAGCAGCTTGAACAGTGGCGACGAGCAGTACTTC. The entire variable domain, with the rest obtained from reference TRBV11-2 and TRBJ2-7, is as follows: EAGVAQSPRYKIIEKRQSVAFWCNPISGHATLYWYQQILGQGPKLLIQFQNNGVVDDSQLPKDRFSAERLKGVDSTLKIQPAKLEDSAVYLCASSLNSGDEQYFGPGTRLTVT.